Shown below are 2 T cell receptor beta chains from a single sample sequenced in a study of beta chain features in type 1 diabetes. Expressed TCRB transcripts were sequenced after all isolated RNA was converted to cDNA. Libraries were prepared by immunoSEQ multiplex PCR; TCRdb keeps only in-frame clonotypes and omits some of them. Of just over 450,000 clones listed, around 28% are singletons. The sequenced material came from naive CD4+ T cells from blood. These TCRs come from a man between 18 and 29 years old in good health.

This clone was seen only a few times. The chain recombines TRBV6-5 with TRBJ2-1; D perhaps matches TRBD2 (6 bases). Germline values: CDR1 MNHEY, CDR2 SVGAGI. The V gene lost 6 bases and the J gene lost 3 bases, with 15 bases spanning the gap. The CDR3 totals 15 residues. In DNA, the CDR3 is TGTGCCAGCAGACCTGGTGGGGGAGGCTACAATGAGCAGTTCTTC. Protein sequence: CASRPGGGGYNEQFF.

The CDR3: CASSDDRGSGANVLTF. CDR3 DNA: TGTGCCAGCAGTGACGACAGGGGGAGCGGGGCCAACGTCCTGACTTTC. This rearrangement joins TRBV25-1 to TRBJ2-6; 9 nucleotides align to TRBD1. CDR3 length: 16 residues. Trimming took 3 bases from V and 4 from J; bases not matched to a gene: 4. Germline V lookup: CDR1 MGHDK, CDR2 SYGVNS.